This T cell receptor beta chain originates from a study of blood T cell repertoires in COVID-19. Germline V lookup: CDR1 SGHVS, CDR2 FNYEAQ. This CDR3 region has 13 residues. Deletions cut 5 bases from V and 1 base from J, with 9 bases between. Clones were sequenced by immunoSEQ multiplex PCR, and TCRdb holds only the in-frame ones, with some missing. The table shows fewer than 200,000 clones, with about 83% occurring only once. Sequencing was performed on peripheral blood. The J gene is TRBJ2-7, the V gene TRBV7-6; D is possibly TRBD2 (5 bases). The receptor was derived from a woman younger than 35 who had recovered from COVID-19. The CDR3 nucleotides read TGTGCCAGCAGCCGGGGTGCTTCCTACGAGCAGTACTTC. This codes for CASSRGASYEQYF. Full variable domain (remainder filled in from reference TRBV7-6 and TRBJ2-7): GAGVSQSPRYKVTKRGQDVALRCDPISGHVSLYWYRQALGQGPEFLTYFNYEAQQDKSGLPNDRFSAERPEGSISTLTIQRTEQRDSAMYRCASSRGASYEQYFGPGTRLTVT.